This entry concerns a single T cell receptor beta chain. Controls had myeloablative marrow grafts with methotrexate and calcineurin inhibitor, sampled at 1 year. This specimen comes from a study of T cells after posttransplantation cyclophosphamide. V was shortened by 0 bases and J by 8 bases, with 14 bases between the two germline ends. Looked up from germline, CDR1 is LGHNA and CDR2 is YSLEER. This CDR3 is 15 amino acids long. Sequencing was performed with immunoSEQ multiplex PCR; in TCRdb, only in-frame clones are kept and a portion is missing. Seen here are some 21,000 clones, approximately 86% observed once, and the top ten hold 2% to 2.5%.

The source is a female patient in her 30s who received an allogeneic stem cell transplant from an unrelated donor, was CMV-positive, and had acute and chronic GVHD. Some T cells could come from the graft donor. Sequencing was performed on PBMCs, taken 350 to 400 days after allogeneic stem cell transplant with calcineurin inhibitor and methotrexate. This chain joins TRBV4-3 and TRBJ2-1; possible D gene TRBD1, 5 bases. The CDR3 DNA follows: TGCGCCAGCAGCCAAGAATCTAAAGCGACAGATGAGCAGTTCTTC. Its protein product is CASSQESKATDEQFF.